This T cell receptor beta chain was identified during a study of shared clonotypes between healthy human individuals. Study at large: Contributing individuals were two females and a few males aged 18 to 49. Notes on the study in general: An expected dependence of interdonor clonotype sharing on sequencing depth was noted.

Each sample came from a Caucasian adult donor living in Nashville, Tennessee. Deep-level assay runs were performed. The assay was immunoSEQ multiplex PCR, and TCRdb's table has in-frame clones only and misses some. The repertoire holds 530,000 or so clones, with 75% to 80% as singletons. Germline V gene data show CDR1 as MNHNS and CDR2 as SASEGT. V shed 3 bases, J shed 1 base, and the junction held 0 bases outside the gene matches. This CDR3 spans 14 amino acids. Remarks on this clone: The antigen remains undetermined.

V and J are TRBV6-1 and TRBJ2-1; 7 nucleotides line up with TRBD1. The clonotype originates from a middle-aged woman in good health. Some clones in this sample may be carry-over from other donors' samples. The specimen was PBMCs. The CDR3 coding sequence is TGTGCCAGCAGTGAGGGACAGTCCTACAATGAGCAGTTCTTC. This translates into CASSEGQSYNEQFF.